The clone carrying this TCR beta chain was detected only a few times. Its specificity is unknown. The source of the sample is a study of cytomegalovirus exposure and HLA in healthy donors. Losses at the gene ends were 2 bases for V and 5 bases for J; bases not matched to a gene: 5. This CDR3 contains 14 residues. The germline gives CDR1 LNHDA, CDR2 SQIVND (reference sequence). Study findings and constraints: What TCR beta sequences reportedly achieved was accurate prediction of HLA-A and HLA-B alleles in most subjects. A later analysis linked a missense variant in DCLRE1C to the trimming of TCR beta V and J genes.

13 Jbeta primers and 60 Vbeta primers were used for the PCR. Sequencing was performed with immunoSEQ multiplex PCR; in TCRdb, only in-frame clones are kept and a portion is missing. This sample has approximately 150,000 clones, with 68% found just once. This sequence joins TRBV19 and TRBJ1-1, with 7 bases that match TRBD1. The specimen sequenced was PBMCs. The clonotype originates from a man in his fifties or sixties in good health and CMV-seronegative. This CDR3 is CASSIKGARTEAFF. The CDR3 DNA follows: TGTGCCAGTAGTATAAAGGGGGCGAGAACTGAAGCTTTCTTT.